The 22 T cell receptor beta chains given below trace back to one sample, sequenced in a study of blood T cell repertoires in COVID-19. The protocol was immunoSEQ multiplex PCR, while the TCRdb copy is restricted to in-frame clones and leaves out a portion. The table records over 200,000 clones, approximately 89% of them present only once. The material sequenced was PBMCs or T cells enriched from blood (not recorded which). All receptors derive from a woman between 25 and 40 years old who had been exposed to COVID-19.

J is TRBJ2-3 and V is TRBV29-1, with 8 bases aligning to TRBD2. The CDR3 runs 14 residues. CDR1 is SQVTM, CDR2 ANQGSEA, per germline. The ends lost 8 bases at V and 7 bases at J; junction bases unmatched: 14. Here the CDR3 reads CSLGSSGTSNTQYF. CDR3 coding DNA: TGCAGCCTAGGAAGTAGCGGGACCTCGAATACGCAGTATTTT.

The V gene is TRBV3-1 (or the pseudogene TRBV3-2), the J gene TRBJ1-5; D is unresolved. Germline V gives CDR1 LGHDT, CDR2 YNNKEL (reference sequence). CDR3 length equals 15 residues. The germline V and J ends were trimmed by 0 bases and 5 bases, with 11 bases remaining between them. CDR3 amino acids: CASSQDSRSHQPQHF. CDR3 nucleotide sequence: TGTGCCAGCAGCCAAGATTCCAGGTCTCATCAGCCCCAGCATTTT.

The rearrangement links TRBV9 to TRBJ1-4; 7 bases fit TRBD1. Germline values: CDR1 SGDLS, CDR2 YYNGEE. Unmatched junction bases numbered 7, after V lost 0 bases and J lost 8 bases. The CDR3 totals 15 residues. The DNA of the CDR3 is TGTGCCAGCAGCGTAGGTCGGGACAGAGGGGAAAAACTGTTTTTT. The encoded protein is CASSVGRDRGEKLFF. The whole variable domain, remainder taken from reference TRBV9 and TRBJ1-4, is DSGVTQTPKHLITATGQRVTLRCSPRSGDLSVYWYQQSLDQGLQFLIQYYNGEERAKGNILERFSAQQFPDLHSELNLSSLELGDSALYFCASSVGRDRGEKLFFGSGTQLSVL.

The V call is TRBV28, the J call TRBJ1-1, with TRBD1 matching 8 bases. This CDR3 is 15 amino acids long. Trimming took 5 bases from V and 0 from J; bases not matched to a gene: 5. Per the germline V gene, CDR1 is MDHEN and CDR2 is SYDVKM. The CDR3, as DNA: TGTGCCAGCAGTACCTGGACAGGGATGAACACTGAAGCTTTCTTT. Encoded protein: CASSTWTGMNTEAFF.

CDR3 DNA: TGTGCCAGTAGTACCCCCACTAGCGGGAAAAACGAGCAGTACTTC. Protein product: CASSTPTSGKNEQYF. The J gene is TRBJ2-7, the V gene TRBV19, with TRBD2 matching 10 bases. Germline V gene sequence: CDR1 LNHDA, CDR2 SQIVND (reference sequence). The CDR3 consists of 15 residues. The junction had 8 bases not matched to a gene; V was cut back by 4 bases and J by 5 bases. Full variable domain (remainder filled in from reference TRBV19 and TRBJ2-7): DGGITQSPKYLFRKEGQNVTLSCEQNLNHDAMYWYRQDPGQGLRLIYYSQIVNDFQKGDIAEGYSVSREKKESFPLTVTSAQKNPTAFYLCASSTPTSGKNEQYFGPGTRLTVT.

The chain recombines TRBV15 with TRBJ1-1, with TRBD1 matching 7 bases. The junction had 9 bases not matched to a gene; V was cut back by 5 bases and J by 6 bases. The CDR3 length is 14 residues. The V gene's germline CDR1 is LNHNV and CDR2 YYDKDF (reference sequence). The CDR3 DNA reads as TGTGCCACCAGCCCCCGCACAGGGGACCCTGAAGCTTTCTTT. Amino acids: CATSPRTGDPEAFF.

The chain uses TRBV7-2 and TRBJ2-1, with TRBD1 as a possible D gene (5 bases). V lost 1 base, J lost 3 bases, and 10 bases lay in between. Germline V gene sequence: CDR1 SGHTA, CDR2 FQGNSA. CDR3 length equals 15 residues. The CDR3 DNA is TGTGCCAGCAGCTTAGAGGGGCGTGTCTACAATGAGCAGTTCTTC. This codes for CASSLEGRVYNEQFF. The variable domain in full, with the rest retrieved from reference TRBV7-2 and TRBJ2-1, is GAGVSQSPSNKVTEKGKDVELRCDPISGHTALYWYRQSLGQGLEFLIYFQGNSAPDKSGLPSDRFSAERTGGSVSTLTIQRTQQEDSAVYLCASSLEGRVYNEQFFGPGTRLTVL.

This chain uses TRBV28 with TRBJ1-5; the D is unclear. The CDR3 spans 16 residues. Germline CDR1 is MDHEN and CDR2 is SYDVKM. Trimming took 3 bases from V and 3 from J, leaving 15 bases between them. The CDR3 reads CASSLVLGGPNQPQHF. The CDR3 DNA is TGTGCCAGCAGTTTGGTCCTGGGAGGCCCCAATCAGCCCCAGCATTTT.

The J gene is TRBJ2-5, the V gene TRBV19, with 9 bases matching TRBD2. Looked up from germline, CDR1 is LNHDA and CDR2 is SQIVND (reference sequence). V was clipped by 6 bases and J by 4 bases; unmatched bases: 12. This CDR3 spans 16 amino acids. The CDR3 DNA reads as TGTGCCAGTAGATTAGCAGCGGGAGGCCTAGGAGAGACCCAGTACTTC. Translated, it gives CASRLAAGGLGETQYF.

The V call is TRBV7-2, the J call TRBJ1-1, with D uncertain. V was shortened by 2 bases and J by 2 bases, with 6 bases between the two germline ends. Germline CDR1 and CDR2: SGHTA and FQGNSA. The CDR3 sequence is 13 residues long. The CDR3 coding sequence is TGTGCCAGCAGCTTAATCCTAAACACTGAAGCTTTCTTT. It translates to CASSLILNTEAFF.

This chain joins TRBV28 and TRBJ2-7; possible D gene TRBD2, 6 bases. Germline CDR1 is MDHEN and CDR2 is SYDVKM. V lost 5 bases and J 7 bases, leaving 15 bases between the germline ends. The CDR3 covers 13 residues. This chain's CDR3 is CASSPGGGREQYF. CDR3 coding DNA: TGTGCCAGCAGTCCCGGAGGAGGGCGGGAGCAGTACTTC. Supplemented by reference TRBV28 and TRBJ2-7, the full variable domain reads DVKVTQSSRYLVKRTGEKVFLECVQDMDHENMFWYRQDPGLGLRLIYFSYDVKMKEKGDIPEGYSVSREKKERFSLILESASTNQTSMYLCASSPGGGREQYFGPGTRLTVT.

V usage is TRBV5-6 and J usage is TRBJ2-1; 14 nucleotides align to TRBD2. Germline lookup yields CDR1 SGHDT and CDR2 YYEEEE. Losses at the gene ends were 3 bases for V and 9 bases for J; bases not matched to a gene: 5. The CDR3 sequence is 15 residues long. CDR3 nucleotides: TGTGCCAGCAGCTCAGGACTAGCGGGAGGAGGTGAGCAGTTCTTC. Translating gives CASSSGLAGGGEQFF.

This chain connects TRBV6-5 to TRBJ1-5; D is possibly TRBD1 (5 bases). The CDR3 spans 14 residues. Germline lookup yields CDR1 MNHEY and CDR2 SVGAGI. V lost 6 bases, J lost 0 bases, and 9 bases lay in between. CDR3 coding DNA: TGTGCCAGCAGCCGGGGGGTTAGCAATCAGCCCCAGCATTTT. Amino acid sequence: CASSRGVSNQPQHF.

This clone was counted between two and nine times. This sequence joins TRBV9 and TRBJ2-5, with a possible D match to TRBD2 (5 bases). Germline V gene lookup returns CDR1 SGDLS and CDR2 YYNGEE. The CDR3 is made up of 12 amino acids. V was shortened by 8 bases and J by 0 bases, with 8 bases between the two germline ends. CDR3 bases: TGTGCCAGTCCGGACTACCAAGAGACCCAGTACTTC. It yields the protein CASPDYQETQYF.

The chain combines TRBV11-2 with TRBJ2-7; tentative D call: TRBD1 (5 bases). The ends were cut back, 2 bases at V and 2 bases at J, with 10 bases in the middle. There are 14 residues in the CDR3. Germline V CDR1 and CDR2: SGHAT, FQNNGV. Written as DNA, the CDR3 is TGTGCCAGCAGCTTAATCCCAGGGACCTACGAGCAGTACTTC. Protein product: CASSLIPGTYEQYF.

The CDR3 nucleotides read TGTGCCAGCAGCTTAGGGAGCTCTGGAAACACCATATATTTT. Its translation is CASSLGSSGNTIYF. The chain couples TRBV11-2 to TRBJ1-3; unclear D gene. The CDR3 contains 14 residues. The V gene lost 1 base and the J gene lost 0 bases, with 4 bases spanning the gap. The germline gives CDR1 SGHAT, CDR2 FQNNGV.

This clone was seen a single time. The chain employs TRBV4-1 and TRBJ2-2; a possible D gene is TRBD2 (7 bases). V was shortened by 5 bases and J by 5 bases, with 15 bases between the two germline ends. Germline assignment: CDR1 MGHRA and CDR2 YSYEKL. The CDR3 consists of 15 residues. CDR3 sequence (DNA): TGCGCCAGCAGCGCGGGGGCGATTTCTACCGGGGAGCTGTTTTTT. It yields the protein CASSAGAISTGELFF.

This clone is a singleton in its sample. V usage is TRBV11-2 and J usage is TRBJ1-2; D perhaps matches TRBD1 (6 bases). V lost 5 bases, J lost 6 bases, and 22 bases lay in between. The CDR3 is made up of 16 amino acids. Germline V gene data show CDR1 as SGHAT and CDR2 as FQNNGV. The CDR3 is CASSASGEPPFDGYTF. CDR3 nucleotide sequence: TGTGCCAGCAGCGCCTCAGGGGAACCCCCCTTTGATGGCTACACCTTC. The full variable domain, rest sourced from reference TRBV11-2 and TRBJ1-2, is EAGVAQSPRYKIIEKRQSVAFWCNPISGHATLYWYQQILGQGPKLLIQFQNNGVVDDSQLPKDRFSAERLKGVDSTLKIQPAKLEDSAVYLCASSASGEPPFDGYTFGSGTRLTVV.

CDR3 coding DNA: TGTGCCAGCAAACCACCGGGACAGATAAATTCACCCCTCCACTTT. Its protein is CASKPPGQINSPLHF. V gene TRBV6-5 combines with J gene TRBJ1-6, with 7 bases matching TRBD1. J was trimmed by 7 bases and V by 7 bases; bases with no gene match: 10. In germline, CDR1 is MNHEY, CDR2 SVGAGI. The length of the CDR3 is 15 residues.

The rearrangement joins TRBV7-2 to TRBJ2-1; TRBD2 matches 9 bases. Germline lookup yields CDR1 SGHTA and CDR2 FQGNSA. This CDR3 is 15 amino acids long. The V segment lost 3 bases and the J segment 6 bases; nucleotides outside the gene matches: 6. CDR3 loop: CASSFSLAGFNEQFF. As DNA, the CDR3 is TGTGCCAGCAGCTTTTCACTAGCGGGCTTCAATGAGCAGTTCTTC.

The chain combines TRBV30 with TRBJ1-1, with 8 bases fitting TRBD1. The CDR3 is made up of 14 amino acids. CDR1 GTSNPN and CDR2 SVGIG come from the germline V gene (reference sequence). The V segment lost 2 bases and the J segment 5 bases; nucleotides outside the gene matches: 7. This chain's CDR3 is CAWSTGQGFTEAFF. CDR3 DNA sequence: TGTGCCTGGAGTACCGGACAGGGTTTTACTGAAGCTTTCTTT.

This sequence joins TRBV4-1 and TRBJ1-1; D gene unclear. This CDR3 region has 14 residues. With 4 bases removed from V and 1 base from J, the gap between germline ends came to 10 bases. Looked up from germline, CDR1 is MGHRA and CDR2 is YSYEKL. CDR3 loop: CASSLEAGNTEAFF. CDR3 sequence (DNA): TGCGCCAGCAGCCTAGAAGCGGGGAACACTGAAGCTTTCTTT.